These 32 T cell receptor beta chains came from one sample sequenced in a study of T cells in Graves' hyperthyroidism and ophthalmopathy. Researchers took RNA transcripts and amplified the TCR beta CDR3 regions from them. RT-PCR in the first round (using the HTBI primer set) targeted the TCR CDR3. TCRdb recomputed calls from the multiplex PCR reads with MiXCR, one row per CDR3 protein. In the table there are around 440,000 distinct CDR3 sequences, approximately 15% of which are singletons. The sequenced material came from blood. The receptors shown here come from a woman aged 18-29 years with Graves' hyperthyroidism.

This clonotype came up a few times. The genes are TRBV4-1 and TRBJ1-5; unclear D gene. V lost 0 bases to trimming and J lost 0 bases, with 12 bases between them. Germline CDR1 is MGHRA and CDR2 is YSYEKL. The length of the CDR3 is 17 residues. This CDR3 is CASSQDAGGDSNQPQHF. DNA for the CDR3: TGCGCCAGCAGCCAAGACGCTGGCGGGGATAGCAATCAGCCCCAGCATTTT.

The V gene is TRBV29-1, the J gene TRBJ2-1; D tentatively fits TRBD1 or TRBD2 (5 bases each). From germline, CDR1 is SQVTM and CDR2 ANQGSEA. The CDR3 loop spans 14 amino acids. V lost 3 bases and J 0 bases, leaving 9 bases between the germline ends. The CDR3 DNA sequence: TGCAGCGTTGACGATGGGGGCTCCTACAATGAGCAGTTCTTC. Its protein is CSVDDGGSYNEQFF.

J is TRBJ2-7 and V is TRBV6-2 or TRBV6-3, with D uncertain. Germline values: CDR1 MNHEY, CDR2 SVGEGT. The germline V and J ends were trimmed by 0 bases and 6 bases, with 15 bases remaining between them. This CDR3 is 15 amino acids long. CDR3 protein: CASSYSVLGAVEQYF. CDR3 nucleotides: TGTGCCAGCAGTTACTCGGTTCTAGGAGCCGTCGAGCAGTACTTC.

Written as DNA, the CDR3 is TGTGCCAGCAGTTTTCTAGGGACTAGCGGGAGTTCCCCCTACGAGCAGTACTTC. Translating gives CASSFLGTSGSSPYEQYF. The rearrangement uses TRBV27 and TRBJ2-7; the match to TRBD2 covers 14 bases. The CDR3 consists of 18 residues. Germline trimming cut 3 bases from V and 2 bases from J; bases unmatched to any gene: 9. CDR1 is MNHEY, CDR2 SMNVEV, per germline (reference sequence).

The chain joins TRBV25-1 to TRBJ1-1, with D possibly TRBD1 on 5 matching bases. Germline CDR1 and CDR2: MGHDK and SYGVNS. The length of the CDR3 is 15 residues. Trimming pared 1 base from V and 5 bases from J, leaving 14 bases between. The chain's CDR3 is CASSEWRQFGTEAFF. Written as DNA, the CDR3 is TGTGCCAGCAGTGAATGGAGACAGTTCGGTACTGAAGCTTTCTTT.

In regard to this clonotype: A much larger clone sits a single nucleotide away, making a read error possible. The chain links TRBV20-1 to TRBJ1-4; D possibly corresponds to TRBD1 (5 bases). Germline-derived CDR1 and CDR2 are DFQATT and SNEGSKA (reference sequence). This CDR3 has 14 residues. V was cut by 1 base and J by 6 bases, with 12 bases left in between. CDR3 sequence reads: CSARGDGDDEKLFF. In DNA, the CDR3 is TGCAGTGCTAGAGGGGACGGGGATGATGAAAAACTGTTTTTT.

This clonotype showed up many times. The chain recombines TRBV2 with TRBJ1-3, with 7 bases fitting TRBD1. The CDR3 contains 17 residues. Trimming removed 4 bases from V and 0 bases from J; junction bases left unmatched: 9. The germline gives CDR1 SNHLY, CDR2 FYNNEI. The CDR3 DNA is TGTGCCAGCAGTGTAAAGGGGGCGACTGGCTCTGGAAACACCATATATTTT. Amino acid sequence: CASSVKGATGSGNTIYF.

The chain is built from TRBV6-2 or TRBV6-3 and TRBJ2-7, with D unresolved. Germline loops: CDR1 MNHEY, CDR2 SVGEGT. Trimming shortened V by 5 bases and J by 2 bases, and 7 bases separated the two germline ends. The CDR3 covers 12 residues. The CDR3 sequence is CASSTDPYEQYF. CDR3 nucleotides: TGTGCCAGCAGTACGGATCCCTACGAGCAGTACTTC.

The chain combines TRBV6-1 with TRBJ2-7, with TRBD1 as a possible D gene (6 bases). Per germline, CDR1 MNHNS and CDR2 SASEGT. V lost 7 bases and J 0 bases, leaving 13 bases between the germline ends. The CDR3 is 14 residues long. As DNA, the CDR3 is TGTGCCAGCACCGGAGCGGACAGCTCCTACGAGCAGTACTTC. Protein product: CASTGADSSYEQYF.

This clonotype has a count of ten or more. The V and J genes are TRBV2 and TRBJ1-5, with 7 bases aligning to TRBD1. The CDR3 totals 15 residues. In germline, CDR1 is SNHLY, CDR2 FYNNEI. V shed 3 bases, J shed 2 bases, and the junction held 4 bases outside the gene matches. The CDR3 is CASSDDRAGNQPQHF. In DNA form, the CDR3 reads TGTGCCAGCAGTGACGACAGGGCGGGCAATCAGCCCCAGCATTTT.

This clonotype was seen a few times. The rearrangement links TRBV11-3 to TRBJ1-1; TRBD1 matches 8 bases. Germline values: CDR1 SGHNT, CDR2 YENEEA. The CDR3 is made up of 13 amino acids. J lost 10 bases, V lost 1 base, and 5 bases had no gene match. The CDR3 loop is CASSLGRDRGAFF. The CDR3 DNA sequence: TGTGCCAGCAGCTTAGGGCGCGACAGGGGAGCTTTCTTT. Using reference TRBV11-3 and TRBJ1-1 for the parts outside the CDR3, the full variable domain is EAGVVQSPRYKIIEKKQPVAFWCNPISGHNTLYWYLQNLGQGPELLIRYENEEAVDDSQLPKDRFSAERLKGVDSTLKIQPAELGDSAVYLCASSLGRDRGAFFGQGTRLTVV.

This clonotype has a count of ten or more. The chain joins TRBV7-9 to TRBJ2-1; D is possibly TRBD1 (5 bases). CDR1 is SEHNR and CDR2 is FQNEAQ in the germline V gene (reference sequence). The CDR3 extends over 12 amino acids. Trimming removed 5 bases from V and 12 bases from J, with 14 bases in between. The CDR3 DNA follows: TGTGCCAGCAGCCGAGACCAGGGTAGGCAGTTCTTC. Amino acid sequence: CASSRDQGRQFF.

This clonotype was found many times. The rearrangement links TRBV5-6 to TRBJ2-7, with 9 bases identical to TRBD1. The CDR3 length is 14 residues. Trimming took 6 bases from V and 7 from J; bases not matched to a gene: 11. From germline, CDR1 is SGHDT and CDR2 YYEEEE. CDR3 sequence reads: CASMAGTGPLEQYF. In DNA, the CDR3 is TGTGCCAGCATGGCCGGGACAGGGCCACTGGAGCAGTACTTC.

The V call is TRBV7-9, the J call TRBJ1-3; D is ambiguous. This CDR3 is built from 13 residues. Per the germline V gene, CDR1 is SEHNR and CDR2 is FQNEAQ (reference sequence). With 2 bases removed from V and 5 bases from J, the gap between germline ends came to 7 bases. The CDR3 DNA reads TGTGCCAGCAGCTTAAATTCCCGAAACACCATATATTTT. It codes for CASSLNSRNTIYF.

V and J are TRBV19 and TRBJ2-2; 10 nucleotides match TRBD1. The CDR3 consists of 15 residues. The J segment lost 6 bases and the V segment lost 3 bases, leaving 4 bases of the junction unmatched. Per germline, CDR1 LNHDA and CDR2 SQIVND (reference sequence). CDR3 nucleotide sequence: TGTGCCAGTAGTATGACAGGGGGCCGGCCCGGGGAGCTGTTTTTT. As protein: CASSMTGGRPGELFF. Filled out from reference TRBV19 and TRBJ2-2, the complete variable domain reads DGGITQSPKYLFRKEGQNVTLSCEQNLNHDAMYWYRQDPGQGLRLIYYSQIVNDFQKGDIAEGYSVSREKKESFPLTVTSAQKNPTAFYLCASSMTGGRPGELFFGEGSRLTVL.

At least ten counts were recorded for this clonotype. The chain couples TRBV5-8 to TRBJ1-2; no firm D call. CDR1 is SGHTS and CDR2 is YDEGEE in the germline V gene. Trimming cost V 6 bases and J 4 bases, with 25 bases left between them. This CDR3 is 17 amino acids long. The CDR3 region has the DNA TGTGCCAGCACCCTGTGGAGCGGATCTTTTTTCGTCTATGGCTACACCTTC. It specifies CASTLWSGSFFVYGYTF. Combining the CDR3 with reference TRBV5-8 and TRBJ1-2 gives the whole variable domain EAGVTQSPTHLIKTRGQQATLRCSPISGHTSVYWYQQALGLGLQFLLWYDEGEERNRGNFPPRFSGRQFPNYSSELNVNALELEDSALYLCASTLWSGSFFVYGYTFGSGTRLTVV.

The V call is TRBV6-2 or TRBV6-3, the J call TRBJ2-2; TRBD1 aligns across 9 bases. V lost 5 bases, J lost 4 bases, and 5 bases stayed unmatched. This CDR3 comprises 15 residues. Per the germline V gene, CDR1 is MNHEY and CDR2 is SVGEGT. The chain's CDR3 is CASSRGDRATGELFF. The DNA of the CDR3 is TGTGCCAGCAGTAGAGGGGACAGGGCCACCGGGGAGCTGTTTTTT.

This clonotype has at least ten counts. The chain couples TRBV29-1 to TRBJ2-7, with D maybe TRBD2 (5 bases). The V end was cut by 4 bases, the J end by 8 bases, with 18 bases between. The CDR3 is made up of 13 amino acids. Germline V gene lookup returns CDR1 SQVTM and CDR2 ANQGSEA. Written as DNA, the CDR3 is TGCAGCGTTGCCGAGGGCGTCCAGTCGCAGCAGTACTTC. Protein sequence: CSVAEGVQSQQYF.

The J gene is TRBJ2-5, the V gene TRBV2; 12 nucleotides line up with TRBD2. V shed 8 bases, J shed 1 base, and the junction held 8 bases outside the gene matches. The CDR3 has 16 residues. Germline V gene data show CDR1 as SNHLY and CDR2 as FYNNEI. CDR3 in amino acids: CASFGLAGRIQETQYF. DNA for the CDR3: TGTGCCAGCTTTGGACTAGCGGGACGAATCCAAGAGACCCAGTACTTC.

This clonotype has a handful of counts. The chain's CDR3 is CASSQETAIYGYTF. Here the CDR3 DNA reads TGCGCCAGCAGCCAGGAGACAGCGATCTATGGCTACACCTTC. V gene TRBV4-3 combines with J gene TRBJ1-2; a possible D gene is TRBD1 (5 bases). The V gene lost 3 bases and the J gene lost 4 bases, with 12 bases spanning the gap. CDR1 and CDR2 from the germline V gene are LGHNA and YSLEER. The CDR3 is made up of 14 amino acids.

The sample holds many counts of this clonotype. The chain couples TRBV6-1 to TRBJ1-1; a possible D gene is TRBD1 (6 bases). The CDR3 has 13 residues. Germline loops: CDR1 MNHNS, CDR2 SASEGT. Between the trimmed V and J ends, which lost 5 bases and 6 bases, there was a span of 13 bases. CDR3 sequence: CASSYRTASEAFF. Written as DNA, the CDR3 is TGTGCCAGCAGTTACAGGACAGCCTCTGAAGCTTTCTTT.

This clonotype was seen ten or more times. V usage is TRBV12-3 or TRBV12-4 and J usage is TRBJ2-1; 7 bases agree with TRBD1. The CDR3 is 15 residues long. V shed 5 bases, J shed 10 bases, and the junction held 14 bases outside the gene matches. The CDR3 DNA is TGTGCCAGCAGTAACAGGGGAGTAATTCAAGGGGAGCAGTTCTTC. It specifies CASSNRGVIQGEQFF.

J is TRBJ2-4 and V is TRBV12-3 or TRBV12-4; D is unclear. Trimming took off 5 bases at V and 9 bases at J, with 17 bases between the two ends. The length of the CDR3 is 14 residues. In nucleotides, the CDR3 is TGTGCCAGCAGTCTCGCTCCCCTTCCCGGCATTCAGTACTTC. It is translated as CASSLAPLPGIQYF.

This clonotype was counted at least ten times. The V call is TRBV5-1, the J call TRBJ2-1, with 7 bases aligning to TRBD1. The CDR3 has 15 residues. CDR1 and CDR2 from the germline V gene are SGHRS and YFSETQ. Unmatched junction bases numbered 7, after V lost 4 bases and J lost 3 bases. The CDR3 spells CASSTTGNFYNEQFF. The CDR3 DNA reads as TGCGCCAGCAGCACGACAGGGAACTTCTACAATGAGCAGTTCTTC.

This clonotype came up many times. This chain uses TRBV10-3 with TRBJ2-7, with 12 bases matching TRBD1. Germline CDR1 reads ENHRY; CDR2 reads SYGVKD. This CDR3 has 15 residues. The J segment lost 6 bases and the V segment lost 7 bases, leaving 10 bases of the junction unmatched. CDR3 DNA: TGTGCCATCAAGGTGGGGACAGGGGGCGCGACCGAGCAGTACTTC. Translating it yields CAIKVGTGGATEQYF.

This chain uses TRBV10-3 with TRBJ2-7, with 10 nucleotides matching TRBD1. The CDR3 loop spans 12 amino acids. V lost 11 bases to trimming and J lost 3 bases; unmatched junction nucleotides: 4. Per the germline V gene, CDR1 is ENHRY and CDR2 is SYGVKD. In DNA, the CDR3 is TGTGCCGTCCGGGACAGGGGCTACGAGCAGTACTTC. Translating gives CAVRDRGYEQYF.

The chain has TRBV9 and TRBJ2-7; no clear D. The V and J ends lost 3 bases and 6 bases respectively, with 16 bases between them. Per the germline V gene, CDR1 is SGDLS and CDR2 is YYNGEE. The CDR3 runs 14 residues. The CDR3 loop reads CASSGGPRRSEQYF. CDR3 DNA: TGTGCCAGCAGCGGAGGCCCCCGACGGTCCGAGCAGTACTTC.

The V and J genes are TRBV27 and TRBJ2-7, with 14 bases aligning to TRBD2. Unmatched junction bases numbered 7, after V lost 6 bases and J lost 6 bases. The CDR3 totals 15 residues. Germline V gene sequence: CDR1 MNHEY, CDR2 SMNVEV (reference sequence). The CDR3 DNA follows: TGTGCCAGCAGGTCCGGGACTAGCGGGAGCCCCGAGCAGTACTTC. Its protein is CASRSGTSGSPEQYF.

This clonotype occurred a few times. The chain is built from TRBV7-6 and TRBJ2-1; 13 nucleotides line up with TRBD2. CDR1 and CDR2 from the germline V gene are SGHVS and FNYEAQ. The V gene end was trimmed by 1 base and the J gene end by 5 bases; junction bases not matched to a gene: 8. There are 18 residues in the CDR3. CDR3 in DNA: TGTGCCAGCAGCTTAGGGAGACTAGCGGGGGGCCGAAACAATGAGCAGTTCTTC. This encodes CASSLGRLAGGRNNEQFF.

CDR3 sequence reads: CASSGSGTQYF. CDR3 coding DNA: TGCGCCAGCAGTGGGTCTGGTACGCAGTATTTT. The V and J genes are TRBV10-1 and TRBJ2-3, with D uncertain. Trimming removed 4 bases from V and 8 bases from J, with 7 bases in between. This CDR3 is 11 amino acids long. Germline values: CDR1 WNHNN, CDR2 SYGVQD (reference sequence).

This clonotype was recorded many times. The chain uses TRBV3-1 and TRBJ1-1; D is unclear. The germline V and J ends were trimmed by 1 base and 4 bases, with 7 bases remaining between them. This CDR3 has 13 amino acids. CDR1 is LGHDT and CDR2 is YNNKEL in the germline V gene (reference sequence). The CDR3, as DNA: TGTGCCAGCAGCCAAGGAGACGTCACTGAAGCTTTCTTT. Translating it yields CASSQGDVTEAFF.

This clonotype was found many times. V and J are TRBV7-2 and TRBJ1-6, with D hard to call. The length of the CDR3 is 12 residues. Germline V CDR1 and CDR2: SGHTA, FQGNSA. Trimming removed 5 bases at V and 9 bases at J, with 8 bases between. Here the CDR3 DNA reads TGTGCCAGCAGCCTACTTGTTTCACCCCTCCACTTT. Translated: CASSLLVSPLHF. The whole variable domain, remainder taken from reference TRBV7-2 and TRBJ1-6, is GAGVSQSPSNKVTEKGKDVELRCDPISGHTALYWYRQSLGQGLEFLIYFQGNSAPDKSGLPSDRFSAERTGGSVSTLTIQRTQQEDSAVYLCASSLLVSPLHFGNGTRLTVT.